The next 27 T cell receptor beta chains were all read from a single sample in a study of blood T cell repertoires in COVID-19. Sequencing was performed with immunoSEQ multiplex PCR; in TCRdb, only in-frame clones are kept and a portion is missing. The sample yields hundreds of thousands of clones, 85% to 90% seen once. Sequencing input: peripheral blood. The receptor set was obtained from a woman aged 70-85 years with COVID-19, enrolled during active disease.

The gene calls are TRBV6-1 and TRBJ1-2; 8 bases agree with TRBD1. The junction had 5 bases not matched to a gene; V was cut back by 1 base and J by 4 bases. CDR3 size: 15 residues. Germline CDR1 is MNHNS and CDR2 is SASEGT. For the CDR3, the DNA is TGTGCCAGCAGTGAAGAACAGGGGGAGGTCTATGGCTACACCTTC. The encoded protein is CASSEEQGEVYGYTF.

J is TRBJ1-2 and V is TRBV6-2 or TRBV6-3, with D possibly TRBD1 on 5 matching bases. Germline V gene data show CDR1 as MNHEY and CDR2 as SVGEGT. V was trimmed by 5 bases and J by 6 bases, leaving 10 bases between them. The CDR3 totals 12 residues. The CDR3 DNA follows: TGTGCCAGCAGTCACGGGGGGAATGGCTACACCTTC. It specifies CASSHGGNGYTF.

The sample holds one count of this clone. The chain is built from TRBV9 and TRBJ2-5; D call uncertain. V was trimmed by 2 bases and J by 1 base, leaving 6 bases between them. The germline CDR1 and CDR2 sequences are SGDLS and YYNGEE. The CDR3 has 13 residues. The chain's CDR3 is CASSVNSQETQYF. The CDR3 DNA reads TGTGCCAGCAGCGTCAACAGCCAAGAGACCCAGTACTTC. The variable domain in full, completed from reference TRBV9 and TRBJ2-5, reads DSGVTQTPKHLITATGQRVTLRCSPRSGDLSVYWYQQSLDQGLQFLIQYYNGEERAKGNILERFSAQQFPDLHSELNLSSLELGDSALYFCASSVNSQETQYFGPGTRLLVL.

The chain uses TRBV11-2 and TRBJ1-1; D is ambiguous. The ends were cut back, 0 bases at V and 2 bases at J, with 10 bases in the middle. CDR1 and CDR2 (germline): SGHAT, FQNNGV. The CDR3 covers 15 residues. CDR3 sequence (DNA): TGTGCCAGCAGCTTAGAAGTACTAGAAAACACTGAAGCTTTCTTT. Translating gives CASSLEVLENTEAFF.

The chain employs TRBV6-5 and TRBJ1-3; tentative D call: TRBD1 (5 bases). The V and J ends lost 4 bases and 1 base respectively, with 8 bases between them. The germline V gene has CDR1 MNHEY and CDR2 SVGAGI. The CDR3 extends over 14 amino acids. This chain's CDR3 is CASSSGGSGNTIYF. CDR3 DNA sequence: TGTGCCAGCAGTTCGGGGGGATCTGGAAACACCATATATTTT.

This chain uses TRBV6-5 with TRBJ2-2, with D possibly matching TRBD2 (5 bases). The V end was cut by 8 bases, the J end by 5 bases, with 15 bases between. Looked up from germline, CDR1 is MNHEY and CDR2 is SVGAGI. This CDR3 has 14 residues. The CDR3 DNA sequence: TGTGCCAGCTACGGAGGAACGGTTACCGGGGAGCTGTTTTTT. Translating it yields CASYGGTVTGELFF.

The chain couples TRBV2 to TRBJ1-2; 9 nucleotides agree with TRBD1. The CDR3 length is 14 residues. From germline, CDR1 is SNHLY and CDR2 FYNNEI. Trimming at V came to 6 bases and at J to 2 bases, leaving 4 bases not matched to a gene. CDR3 sequence reads: CASSRDRENYGYTF. The CDR3 DNA follows: TGTGCCAGCAGCCGGGACAGGGAGAACTATGGCTACACCTTC.

This chain uses TRBV7-9 with TRBJ2-3, with D possibly TRBD1 on 6 matching bases. Germline loops: CDR1 SEHNR, CDR2 FQNEAQ (reference sequence). The V and J ends lost 4 bases and 5 bases respectively, with 10 bases between them. The CDR3 extends over 13 amino acids. The CDR3 nucleotides read TGTGCCAGCAGCTCCGCAGGGGTAGATACGCAGTATTTT. Translated, it gives CASSSAGVDTQYF.

The chain recombines TRBV18 with TRBJ1-6; 11 positions agree with TRBD1. Looked up from germline, CDR1 is KGHSH and CDR2 is LQKENI. The J segment lost 6 bases and the V segment lost 2 bases, leaving 6 bases of the junction unmatched. The CDR3 length is 17 residues. The CDR3 region is CASSPSLGTGGNSPLHF. CDR3 DNA sequence: TGTGCCAGCTCACCATCTCTCGGGACAGGGGGTAATTCACCCCTCCACTTT.

The chain recombines TRBV9 with TRBJ1-6; possible D gene TRBD1, 6 bases. Trimming took 3 bases from V and 7 from J, leaving 8 bases between them. The germline V gene has CDR1 SGDLS and CDR2 YYNGEE. The CDR3 has 13 amino acids. In nucleotides, the CDR3 is TGTGCCAGCAGCGACAGGGAGAATTCACCCCTCCACTTT. It translates to CASSDRENSPLHF. Supplemented by reference TRBV9 and TRBJ1-6, the full variable domain reads DSGVTQTPKHLITATGQRVTLRCSPRSGDLSVYWYQQSLDQGLQFLIQYYNGEERAKGNILERFSAQQFPDLHSELNLSSLELGDSALYFCASSDRENSPLHFGNGTRLTVT.

V usage is TRBV9 and J usage is TRBJ1-2; possible D gene TRBD1, 5 bases. CDR3 length: 15 residues. Germline V CDR1 and CDR2: SGDLS, YYNGEE. The germline V and J ends were trimmed by 4 bases and 0 bases, with 13 bases remaining between them. CDR3 sequence: CASSPGWATNYGYTF. The CDR3 region has the DNA TGTGCCAGCAGCCCAGGGTGGGCCACTAACTATGGCTACACCTTC.

J is TRBJ1-3 and V is TRBV10-2; D call uncertain. The CDR3 loop spans 13 amino acids. CDR1 and CDR2 from the germline V gene are WSHSY and SAAADI. V lost 7 bases and J 4 bases, leaving 11 bases between the germline ends. The CDR3 loop reads CASIEGSGNTIYF. The CDR3 DNA sequence: TGCGCCAGCATAGAGGGTTCGGGAAACACCATATATTTT.

V usage is TRBV3-1 (or the pseudogene TRBV3-2) and J usage is TRBJ1-5; D call uncertain. Trimming cost V 1 base and J 7 bases, with 11 bases left between them. This CDR3 has 14 amino acids. CDR1 and CDR2 from the germline V gene are LGHDT and YNNKEL (reference sequence). The DNA for the CDR3 is TGTGCCAGCAGCCAAGGGGAGGTTGGGCAGCCCCAGCATTTT. This codes for CASSQGEVGQPQHF.

This clone was seen only a few times. The chain links TRBV5-1 to TRBJ2-1, with TRBD1 matching over 7 bases. CDR1 and CDR2 (germline): SGHRS, YFSETQ. The CDR3 totals 16 residues. V dropped 0 bases and J dropped 9; count of bases not matched to a gene: 12. CDR3 DNA sequence: TGCGCCAGCAGCTTGGCCGGGCCCCGAGGGGGCGGTGAGCAGTTCTTC. It yields the protein CASSLAGPRGGGEQFF.

The rearrangement joins TRBV18 to TRBJ1-1, with 7 bases fitting TRBD1. Trimming removed 3 bases from V and 4 bases from J; junction bases left unmatched: 5. Per germline, CDR1 KGHSH and CDR2 LQKENI. The CDR3 loop spans 14 amino acids. The CDR3, as DNA: TGTGCCAGCTCACCCCCGGGACAGTCCACTGAAGCTTTCTTT. It codes for CASSPPGQSTEAFF. Looking up the rest from reference TRBV18 and TRBJ1-1 gives the full variable domain: NAGVMQNPRHLVRRRGQEARLRCSPMKGHSHVYWYRQLPEEGLKFMVYLQKENIIDESGMPKERFSAEFPKEGPSILRIQQVVRGDSAAYFCASSPPGQSTEAFFGQGTRLTVV.

This clone appeared a single time. A read error may produce the germline difference seen at one junction end. The CDR3: CASSQGRTSGATDTRYF. The CDR3 nucleotides are TGTGCCAGCAGCCAAGGCAGGACTAGCGGAGCCACAGATACGCGGTATTTT. The genes are TRBV3-1 (or the pseudogene TRBV3-2) and TRBJ2-3; 10 nucleotides line up with TRBD2. The germline CDR1 and CDR2 sequences are LGHDT and YNNKEL (reference sequence). The length of the CDR3 is 17 residues.

This clone came up once. The chain carries TRBV9 and TRBJ1-4, with TRBD1 identical over 10 bases. The CDR3 has 15 residues. Losses at the gene ends were 4 bases for V and 9 bases for J; bases not matched to a gene: 9. Looked up from germline, CDR1 is SGDLS and CDR2 is YYNGEE. In DNA form, the CDR3 reads TGTGCCAGCAGCTCAGAGGGACAGGGGAGGAAAAAACTGTTTTTT. The encoded protein is CASSSEGQGRKKLFF.

The chain carries TRBV6-5 and TRBJ1-4, with D tentatively TRBD1 (6 bases). V was pared by 6 bases and J by 2 bases, with 10 bases between. Germline CDR1 and CDR2: MNHEY and SVGAGI. This CDR3 has 14 amino acids. In DNA, the CDR3 is TGTGCCAGCAGGCCCAGGGGCACTAATGAAAAACTGTTTTTT. Translating it yields CASRPRGTNEKLFF.

The rearrangement links TRBV5-1 to TRBJ2-3; 9 positions match TRBD2. CDR1 SGHRS and CDR2 YFSETQ come from the germline V gene. Unmatched junction bases numbered 12, after V lost 2 bases and J lost 5 bases. The CDR3 covers 17 residues. CDR3 sequence: CASSFLSVAGVIDTQYF. The CDR3 DNA follows: TGCGCCAGCAGCTTCCTATCGGTAGCGGGGGTGATAGATACGCAGTATTTT.

This chain connects TRBV11-2 to TRBJ1-1; D not resolved. V was cut by 5 bases and J by 0 bases, with 13 bases left in between. CDR3 size: 15 residues. The germline V gene encodes CDR1 SGHAT and CDR2 FQNNGV. In nucleotides, the CDR3 is TGTGCCAGCAGCCCCGACATACCCCTGAACACTGAAGCTTTCTTT. Protein sequence: CASSPDIPLNTEAFF. The full variable domain, with the rest looked up from reference TRBV11-2 and TRBJ1-1, is EAGVAQSPRYKIIEKRQSVAFWCNPISGHATLYWYQQILGQGPKLLIQFQNNGVVDDSQLPKDRFSAERLKGVDSTLKIQPAKLEDSAVYLCASSPDIPLNTEAFFGQGTRLTVV.

This chain joins TRBV28 and TRBJ1-5, with 7 positions matching TRBD1. CDR3 size: 15 residues. The V segment lost 6 bases and the J segment 2 bases; nucleotides outside the gene matches: 7. The germline V gene encodes CDR1 MDHEN and CDR2 SYDVKM. The CDR3, as DNA: TGTGCCAGCAGGGCAGGGGGGCCCCGCAATCAGCCCCAGCATTTT. It is translated as CASRAGGPRNQPQHF.

Concerning this clone itself: The sample holds other DNA sequences that translate to the same CDR3. The V gene is TRBV4-1, the J gene TRBJ2-7; 9 nucleotides agree with TRBD1. CDR3 length: 13 amino acids. Germline CDR1 reads MGHRA; CDR2 reads YSYEKL. V lost 3 bases, J lost 4 bases, and 1 base stayed unmatched. The CDR3 nucleotides are TGCGCCAGCAGCCAGGACAGGGGATACGAGCAGTACTTC. Translation: CASSQDRGYEQYF.

This clone was seen a few times. The CDR3 here is CASSITGRGDTEAFF. CDR3 DNA: TGCGCCAGCAGCATCACAGGGAGAGGGGACACTGAAGCTTTCTTT. The V gene is TRBV5-1, the J gene TRBJ1-1, with D perhaps matching TRBD1 (6 bases). V was trimmed by 4 bases and J by 3 bases, leaving 16 bases between them. Germline V gene lookup returns CDR1 SGHRS and CDR2 YFSETQ. This CDR3 spans 15 amino acids. Together with reference TRBV5-1 and TRBJ1-1, the CDR3 gives the full variable domain: KAGVTQTPRYLIKTRGQQVTLSCSPISGHRSVSWYQQTPGQGLQFLFEYFSETQRNKGNFPGRFSGRQFSNSRSEMNVSTLELGDSALYLCASSITGRGDTEAFFGQGTRLTVV.

The J gene is TRBJ2-5, the V gene TRBV19; TRBD2 might be the D (5 bases). The germline V gene encodes CDR1 LNHDA and CDR2 SQIVND (reference sequence). This CDR3 is built from 15 residues. V lost 5 bases to trimming and J lost 2 bases, with 15 bases between them. This CDR3 reads CASSRWETSQETQYF. CDR3 sequence (DNA): TGTGCCAGTAGTCGTTGGGAGACTTCTCAAGAGACCCAGTACTTC.

This clone was observed once. The chain combines TRBV28 with TRBJ2-7, with 12 bases fitting TRBD1. V trimming: 4 bases; J trimming: 6 bases; junction bases outside the gene matches: 1. CDR1 MDHEN and CDR2 SYDVKM come from the germline V gene. This CDR3 has 13 residues. The CDR3: CASSSGQGAEQYF. The CDR3 nucleotides read TGTGCCAGCAGTTCGGGACAGGGGGCCGAGCAGTACTTC.

The J gene is TRBJ1-3, the V gene TRBV7-2; TRBD1 aligns across 10 bases. After removal of 3 bases from V and 3 bases from J, the junction contained 2 bases not matched to a gene. CDR1 and CDR2 (germline): SGHTA, FQGNSA. This CDR3 is built from 15 residues. Written as DNA, the CDR3 is TGTGCCAGCAGCTTTGACAGGGGGCATGGAAACACCATATATTTT. Protein sequence: CASSFDRGHGNTIYF. Full variable domain (remainder filled in from reference TRBV7-2 and TRBJ1-3): GAGVSQSPSNKVTEKGKDVELRCDPISGHTALYWYRQSLGQGLEFLIYFQGNSAPDKSGLPSDRFSAERTGGSVSTLTIQRTQQEDSAVYLCASSFDRGHGNTIYFGEGSWLTVV.

V gene TRBV15 combines with J gene TRBJ2-1, with TRBD1 matching 9 bases. J lost 6 bases, V lost 8 bases, and 8 bases had no gene match. Germline V gene lookup returns CDR1 LNHNV and CDR2 YYDKDF (reference sequence). CDR3 length: 14 residues. CDR3 bases: TGTGCCACCTGGGGGACAGGGCCAGGCAATGAGCAGTTCTTC. Protein product: CATWGTGPGNEQFF.